This T cell receptor beta chain comes out of a study of regulatory T cells in long-lasting Graves disease. In the study overall: In persistent Graves' disease, antithyroid drugs had been taken for over 5 years and TSH receptor antibodies stayed positive.

Study-level results: Small sample size may have lowered accuracy. Shared public clonotypes totalled about 2,600 in persistent patients, compared with roughly 970 in new patients.

Described time point: persistent/refractory GD, antithyroid drugs over 5 years with positive TRAb. TCR sequences were obtained from RNA taken from PBMCs. The patients were drawn from one endocrinology department in Xi'an, China. This clonotype was counted between two and nine times. Its antigen is not identified. Building the TCR beta libraries relied on iRepertoire HTBI primers, and CDR3 regions underwent Arm-PCR. TCRdb used MiXCR to reprocess the multiplex PCR reads, holding one entry per CDR3 protein. Of about 310,000 distinct CDR3 sequences listed, roughly a fifth are singletons. CDR1 is MGHRA and CDR2 is YSYEKL in the germline V gene. The CDR3 has 15 residues. Trimming took off 0 bases at V and 2 bases at J, with 10 bases between the two ends.

The TCR sequence derives from a female donor with Graves disease. This chain joins TRBV4-1 and TRBJ2-5; no definite D call. The source was peripheral blood mononuclear cells (PBMCs), collected when the disease was refractory, from a patient treated with antithyroid drugs. For the CDR3, the DNA is TGCGCCAGCAGCCAAGATCGCACTTTACAAGAGACCCAGTACTTC. This encodes CASSQDRTLQETQYF.